A single sample gave rise to the 17 T cell receptor beta chains below, sequenced in a study of cytomegalovirus exposure and HLA in healthy donors (dated by TCRdb to about 2017). The protocol used for the library was the immunoSEQ multiplex PCR assay. The multiplex PCR relied on a mix of 60 forward primers for TCR Vbeta segments and 13 reverse primers for TCR Jbeta segments. The clones in this table, taken by TCRdb from immuneACCESS, are in-frame only. Not every clone is retained; where verified, under half of the shortfall comes from an unresolved V gene, and the cause of the rest is unknown. This sample is represented by about 140,000 clones; over 60% of them were singletons. Jointly, the top ten make up roughly 1.6% of the sample. The sample consisted of PBMCs. The receptors derive from a female donor in good health and CMV-seronegative.

This clone appeared a few times. This sequence joins TRBV30 and TRBJ1-4; D is unresolved. The germline V gene has CDR1 GTSNPN and CDR2 SVGIG (reference sequence). The CDR3 spans 13 residues. V lost 3 bases and J 2 bases, leaving 7 bases between the germline ends. This chain's CDR3 is CAWSGLTNEKLFF. CDR3 DNA sequence: TGTGCCTGGAGCGGACTTACTAATGAAAAACTGTTTTTT.

The chain employs TRBV7-6 and TRBJ1-2, with D maybe TRBD1 (6 bases). Trimming shortened V by 6 bases and J by 0 bases, and 20 bases separated the two germline ends. The CDR3 runs to 17 residues. The germline CDR1 and CDR2 sequences are SGHVS and FNYEAQ. The CDR3 region is CASSLSPPGQSNYGYTF. The CDR3 DNA follows: TGTGCCAGCAGTCTCTCTCCTCCCGGACAGTCTAACTATGGCTACACCTTC.

Comments on this clone: A junction boundary mismatches the germline segment, possibly from a read error. This chain links TRBV6-1 with TRBJ2-7, with a possible D match to TRBD1 (7 bases). This CDR3 spans 15 amino acids. Germline CDR1 reads MNHNS; CDR2 reads SASEGT. The CDR3 sequence is CASREARGDLYEQYF. The CDR3 bases are TGTGCCAGCAGGGAAGCCAGGGGGGATTTATACGAGCAGTACTTC.

This chain connects TRBV21-1 to TRBJ1-1. TRBV21-1 corresponds to a pseudogene. This CDR3 is built from 14 residues. In nucleotides, the CDR3 is TGTGCCAGCAGCAATATTCCGGGGTTCACTGAAGCTTTCTTT. Protein: CASSNIPGFTEAFF.

This clone was counted once. The chain is built from TRBV9 and TRBJ2-1; possibly TRBD1 for D (5 bases). The CDR3 is 14 residues long. Germline CDR1 reads SGDLS; CDR2 reads YYNGEE. V lost 0 bases to trimming and J lost 1 base, with 5 bases between them. In DNA, the CDR3 is TGTGCCAGCAGCGTAGGGACATCCTACAATGAGCAGTTCTTC. Residues: CASSVGTSYNEQFF.

The J gene is TRBJ1-4, the V gene TRBV6-1; 9 bases are shared with TRBD1. Trimming removed 10 bases from V and 2 bases from J; junction bases left unmatched: 8. Germline V gene data show CDR1 as MNHNS and CDR2 as SASEGT. The CDR3 covers 15 residues. CDR3 sequence (DNA): TGTGCCACGATACGGACAGGGGCCACTAATGAAAAACTGTTTTTT. This translates into CATIRTGATNEKLFF.

The gene calls are TRBV2 and TRBJ2-5; TRBD1 is a possible D gene (6 bases). V was cut by 3 bases and J by 5 bases, with 19 bases left in between. From germline, CDR1 is SNHLY and CDR2 FYNNEI. The CDR3 consists of 16 residues. CDR3 region: CASSEIPGQKFETQYF. The CDR3 nucleotides read TGTGCCAGCAGTGAGATCCCCGGACAGAAGTTCGAGACCCAGTACTTC.

On this clone: The same CDR3 arises from other DNA sequences in this sample as well. The V call is TRBV28, the J call TRBJ1-3, with D maybe TRBD1 (5 bases). Germline V gives CDR1 MDHEN, CDR2 SYDVKM. Trimming removed 7 bases at V and 2 bases at J, with 12 bases between. The CDR3 is made up of 14 amino acids. The CDR3 protein is CASIPQGTGNTIYF. The CDR3 DNA follows: TGTGCCAGCATACCCCAGGGAACTGGAAACACCATATATTTT.

This sequence joins TRBV7-8 and TRBJ2-1; D possibly corresponds to TRBD1 (5 bases). The V gene's germline CDR1 is SGHVS and CDR2 FQNEAQ. With 5 bases removed from V and 2 bases from J, the gap between germline ends came to 22 bases. The CDR3 is 18 amino acids. Here the CDR3 DNA reads TGTGCCAGCAGCCCCCTTCGGACAAGGGCCAGAGCCTACAATGAGCAGTTCTTC. Encoded protein: CASSPLRTRARAYNEQFF. Full variable domain (missing parts from reference TRBV7-8 and TRBJ2-1): GAGVSQSPRYKVAKRGQDVALRCDPISGHVSLFWYQQALGQGPEFLTYFQNEAQLDKSGLPSDRFFAERPEGSVSTLKIQRTQQEDSAVYLCASSPLRTRARAYNEQFFGPGTRLTVL.

The V and J genes are TRBV28 and TRBJ2-3; no clear D. The length of the CDR3 is 13 residues. V lost 2 bases, J lost 6 bases, and 9 bases lay in between. Germline CDR1 reads MDHEN; CDR2 reads SYDVKM. CDR3 amino acids: CASSLVAPDTQYF. CDR3 in DNA: TGTGCCAGCAGTTTAGTGGCCCCGGATACGCAGTATTTT.

The V and J genes are TRBV19 and TRBJ1-2; unclear D gene. The CDR3 spans 16 residues. Germline CDR1 and CDR2: LNHDA and SQIVND (reference sequence). Trimming cost V 1 base and J 3 bases, with 15 bases left between them. CDR3 sequence (DNA): TGTGCCAGTAGTATAGGGTCGGTGGAGTCGTACTATGGCTACACCTTC. Its translation is CASSIGSVESYYGYTF.

The J gene is TRBJ2-1, the V gene TRBV5-4, with a tentative D call TRBD2 (5 bases). V was trimmed by 2 bases and J by 0 bases, leaving 15 bases between them. The CDR3 loop spans 17 amino acids. The germline CDR1 and CDR2 sequences are SGHNT and YYREEE (reference sequence). CDR3 amino acids: CASSFNGLPSSYNEQFF. DNA of the CDR3: TGTGCCAGCAGCTTCAACGGACTCCCGAGCTCCTACAATGAGCAGTTCTTC.

V usage is TRBV19 and J usage is TRBJ1-5; tentatively, D is TRBD1 (5 bases). The length of the CDR3 is 15 residues. V shed 6 bases and J shed 0 bases, with 12 bases lying between them. The germline V gene encodes CDR1 LNHDA and CDR2 SQIVND (reference sequence). The CDR3 bases are TGTGCCAGTAGAAAGACAGAACATAGCAATCAGCCCCAGCATTTT. Protein: CASRKTEHSNQPQHF.

This chain links TRBV9 with TRBJ1-2, with 8 bases aligning to TRBD1. This CDR3 comprises 14 residues. V shed 4 bases, J shed 4 bases, and the junction held 6 bases outside the gene matches. Germline loops: CDR1 SGDLS, CDR2 YYNGEE. The CDR3 loop reads CASSSNDRGYGYTF. In DNA, the CDR3 is TGTGCCAGCAGCTCAAACGACAGGGGCTATGGCTACACCTTC. Based on the CDR3 plus reference TRBV9 and TRBJ1-2, the full variable domain is DSGVTQTPKHLITATGQRVTLRCSPRSGDLSVYWYQQSLDQGLQFLIQYYNGEERAKGNILERFSAQQFPDLHSELNLSSLELGDSALYFCASSSNDRGYGYTFGSGTRLTVV.

V gene TRBV11-3 combines with J gene TRBJ2-1, with 7 bases that match TRBD1. The V gene end was trimmed by 4 bases and the J gene end by 6 bases; junction bases not matched to a gene: 18. CDR3 length: 18 amino acids. Germline V gene lookup returns CDR1 SGHNT and CDR2 YENEEA. Here the CDR3 reads CASSSTTGRSFSRNEQFF. The DNA for the CDR3 is TGTGCCAGCAGCTCGACGACAGGGCGATCGTTTTCACGCAATGAGCAGTTCTTC.

As regards this clone: A junction end diverges from the germline sequence, so it may reflect a read error. The J gene is TRBJ2-7, the V gene TRBV27; D gene uncertain. This CDR3 region has 11 residues. From germline, CDR1 is MNHEY and CDR2 SMNVEV (reference sequence). The CDR3: CASSSAYGQYF. The CDR3 DNA reads as TGTGCCAGCAGTTCCGCCTACGGGCAGTACTTC.

Written as DNA, the CDR3 is TGTGCCAGCAGCAAAAGCGCGGGACTAGCGGCTACGAACACCGGGGAGCTGTTTTTT. Translation: CASSKSAGLAATNTGELFF. This chain links TRBV21-1 with TRBJ2-2; TRBD2, the table's D call, was not compared with the DNA. TRBV21-1 is a pseudogene. This CDR3 has 19 amino acids.